The 15 T cell receptor beta chains below all came from one sample that was sequenced in a study of CD8+ T cells in alopecia areata. Sequencing used cDNA as its template, made by extracting RNA and reverse transcribing it. This table comes from immunoSEQ multiplex PCR, and its TCRdb copy is limited to in-frame clones, with some not included. In the table there are hundreds of thousands of clones, 60% of which are singletons. Described treatment: oral pan-JAK inhibitor, 5-10 mg twice daily. The source was CD4+ T cells sorted from blood, collected around week 54, from a patient treated with tofacitinib. The receptors derive from a human donor with alopecia areata.

The V gene is TRBV7-2, the J gene TRBJ1-4; D possibly corresponds to TRBD1 (6 bases). Germline V lookup: CDR1 SGHTA, CDR2 FQGNSA. This CDR3 comprises 16 residues. The V end lost 3 bases, the J end lost 2 bases, and 13 bases lay between the germline ends. CDR3 sequence (DNA): TGTGCCAGCAGCTTTCAGGGGATCAGGACTAATGAAAAACTGTTTTTT. This encodes CASSFQGIRTNEKLFF.

The V call is TRBV20-1, the J call TRBJ2-1; D is unclear. Germline CDR1 is DFQATT and CDR2 is SNEGSKA (reference sequence). V was pared by 0 bases and J by 10 bases, with 7 bases between. The length of the CDR3 is 11 residues. CDR3 nucleotides: TGCAGTGCTAGAGAGGTAGCAGAGCAGTTCTTC. This translates into CSAREVAEQFF.

This clone has just a few counts. The chain links TRBV5-1 to TRBJ2-1; D possibly corresponds to TRBD2 (6 bases). Germline loops: CDR1 SGHRS, CDR2 YFSETQ. V dropped 0 bases and J dropped 3 bases, with 13 bases sitting between them. There are 16 residues in the CDR3. The CDR3 is CASSLAGGSLYNEQFF. Written as DNA, the CDR3 is TGCGCCAGCAGCTTGGCCGGAGGGAGCCTCTACAATGAGCAGTTCTTC.

V and J are TRBV4-2 and TRBJ2-5; 8 bases agree with TRBD2. The CDR3 has 15 residues. Germline assignment: CDR1 LGHNA and CDR2 YNFKEQ. V shed 5 bases and J 4 bases; nucleotides not matched to a gene: 9. The CDR3 loop reads CASSTRRGGRETQYF. The CDR3 DNA sequence: TGTGCCAGCAGCACTCGACGGGGGGGACGAGAGACCCAGTACTTC.

The gene calls are TRBV27 and TRBJ1-6; 8 bases agree with TRBD1. Germline V CDR1 and CDR2: MNHEY, SMNVEV (reference sequence). J lost 13 bases, V lost 4 bases, and 9 bases had no gene match. The CDR3 contains 14 residues. The CDR3 nucleotides read TGTGCCAGCAGTTGGGACAGGTTCTTCTCCCCCCTCCACTTT. The encoded protein is CASSWDRFFSPLHF.

This clone was picked up a small number of times. The rearrangement links TRBV14 to TRBJ1-1; possible D gene TRBD1, 5 bases. Germline V gene data show CDR1 as SGHDN and CDR2 as FVKESK. The CDR3 has 15 amino acids. Between the trimmed V and J ends, which lost 3 bases and 4 bases, there was a span of 15 bases. CDR3 residues: CASSHSTGWGTEAFF. CDR3 nucleotide sequence: TGTGCCAGCAGCCATAGCACAGGTTGGGGCACTGAAGCTTTCTTT. Variable domain in full (rest from reference TRBV14 and TRBJ1-1): EAGVTQFPSHSVIEKGQTVTLRCDPISGHDNLYWYRRVMGKEIKFLLHFVKESKQDESGMPNNRFLAERTGGTYSTLKVQPAELEDSGVYFCASSHSTGWGTEAFFGQGTRLTVV.

This clone was counted a few times. The CDR3 DNA reads TGTGCCAGCAGTATCCCAGGGAGCACAGATACGCAGTATTTT. As protein: CASSIPGSTDTQYF. The chain is built from TRBV7-9 and TRBJ2-3; D might be TRBD1 (5 bases). This CDR3 has 14 amino acids. CDR1 SEHNR and CDR2 FQNEAQ come from the germline V gene (reference sequence). V gave up 6 bases and J gave up 0 bases, with 10 bases separating them.

CDR3 sequence (DNA): TGTGCCAGCAGTCCGGGGACTAGCGGTACGCAGTATTTT. Translation: CASSPGTSGTQYF. This chain uses TRBV6-6 with TRBJ2-3; 11 nucleotides line up with TRBD2. This CDR3 is 13 amino acids long. Unmatched junction bases numbered 3, after V lost 5 bases and J lost 8 bases. The germline V gene has CDR1 MNHNY and CDR2 SVGAGI (reference sequence).

This chain joins TRBV18 and TRBJ1-4, with TRBD1 matching over 7 bases. The CDR3 is 14 amino acids. V was clipped by 3 bases and J by 10 bases; unmatched bases: 8. CDR1 and CDR2 from the germline V gene are KGHSH and LQKENI. The CDR3 reads CASSPDREGGKLFF. In DNA form, the CDR3 reads TGTGCCAGCTCACCCGACAGGGAAGGCGGAAAACTGTTTTTT.

The V gene is TRBV4-3, the J gene TRBJ2-7, with D possibly being TRBD2 (5 bases). The CDR3 length is 15 residues. The V gene's germline CDR1 is LGHNA and CDR2 YSLEER. The ends were cut back, 1 base at V and 1 base at J, with 11 bases in the middle. CDR3 region: CASSQGVGGSYEQYF. The CDR3 bases are TGCGCCAGCAGCCAAGGGGTAGGAGGATCCTACGAGCAGTACTTC.

The chain joins TRBV29-1 to TRBJ1-1; D unclear. The V gene's germline CDR1 is SQVTM and CDR2 ANQGSEA. V was trimmed by 7 bases and J by 6 bases, leaving 18 bases between them. The CDR3 sequence is 13 residues long. The CDR3 reads CSALAPLIAEAFF. In nucleotides, the CDR3 is TGCAGCGCCCTGGCCCCATTAATCGCTGAAGCTTTCTTT.

Only one count was recorded for this clone. The chain recombines TRBV5-4 with TRBJ2-5, with 7 nucleotides matching TRBD1. J gave up 4 bases and V 7 bases, and 10 bases lay outside the gene matches. CDR1 is SGHNT, CDR2 YYREEE, per germline (reference sequence). This CDR3 is built from 14 residues. CDR3 sequence reads: CASRTGDNVETQYF. The CDR3 coding sequence is TGTGCCAGCCGTACAGGGGATAACGTAGAGACCCAGTACTTC.

V and J are TRBV4-1 and TRBJ1-5; D not resolved. The CDR3 has 13 amino acids. From germline, CDR1 is MGHRA and CDR2 YSYEKL. V dropped 1 base and J dropped 5 bases, with 6 bases sitting between them. CDR3 in DNA: TGCGCCAGCAGCCAAGCCAGAGATCAGCCCCAGCATTTT. It is translated as CASSQARDQPQHF.

The chain couples TRBV5-1 to TRBJ2-7, with TRBD1 as a possible D gene (6 bases). The V gene lost 4 bases and the J gene lost 5 bases, with 13 bases spanning the gap. Germline V CDR1 and CDR2: SGHRS, YFSETQ. This CDR3 has 13 amino acids. CDR3 protein: CASSTGTNHEQYF. In DNA, the CDR3 is TGCGCCAGCAGCACCGGGACAAATCACGAGCAGTACTTC.

The J gene is TRBJ1-2, the V gene TRBV29-1; no definite D call. In germline, CDR1 is SQVTM, CDR2 ANQGSEA. V gave up 7 bases and J gave up 4 bases, with 13 bases separating them. The CDR3 loop spans 12 amino acids. The CDR3 sequence: CSASDGGYGYTF. The CDR3 nucleotides are TGCAGCGCATCGGACGGTGGCTATGGCTACACCTTC.